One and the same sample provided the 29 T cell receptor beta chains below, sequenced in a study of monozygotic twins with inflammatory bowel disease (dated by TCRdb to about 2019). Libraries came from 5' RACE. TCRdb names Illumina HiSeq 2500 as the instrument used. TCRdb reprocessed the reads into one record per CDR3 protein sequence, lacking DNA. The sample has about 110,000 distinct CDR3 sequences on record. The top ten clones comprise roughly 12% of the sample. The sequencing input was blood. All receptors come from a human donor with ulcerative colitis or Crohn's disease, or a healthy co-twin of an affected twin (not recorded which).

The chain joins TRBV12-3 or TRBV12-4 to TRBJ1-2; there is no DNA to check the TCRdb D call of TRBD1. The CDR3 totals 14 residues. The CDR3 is CASSSGTGAHGYTF.

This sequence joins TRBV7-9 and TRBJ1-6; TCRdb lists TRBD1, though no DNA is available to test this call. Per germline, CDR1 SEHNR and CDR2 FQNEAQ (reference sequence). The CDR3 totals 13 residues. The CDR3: CASRQGGWSPLHF.

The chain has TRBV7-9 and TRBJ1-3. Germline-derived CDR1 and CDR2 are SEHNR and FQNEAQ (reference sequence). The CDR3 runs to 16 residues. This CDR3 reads CASSSYGPSSGNTIYF.

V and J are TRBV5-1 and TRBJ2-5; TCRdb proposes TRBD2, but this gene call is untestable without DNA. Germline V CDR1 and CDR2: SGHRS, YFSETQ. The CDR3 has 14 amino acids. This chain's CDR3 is CASTRAAGQETQYF.

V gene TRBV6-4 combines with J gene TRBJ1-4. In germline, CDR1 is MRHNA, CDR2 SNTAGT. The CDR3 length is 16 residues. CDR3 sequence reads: CASSDSSQGGNEKLFF.

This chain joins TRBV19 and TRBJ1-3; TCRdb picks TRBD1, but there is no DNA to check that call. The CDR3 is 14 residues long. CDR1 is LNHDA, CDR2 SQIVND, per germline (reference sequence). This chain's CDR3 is CASSTQGTGNTIYF.

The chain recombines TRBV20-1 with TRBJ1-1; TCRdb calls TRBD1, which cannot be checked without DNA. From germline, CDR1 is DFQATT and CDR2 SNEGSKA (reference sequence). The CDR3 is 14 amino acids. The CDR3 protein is CSASKAGVNTEAFF.

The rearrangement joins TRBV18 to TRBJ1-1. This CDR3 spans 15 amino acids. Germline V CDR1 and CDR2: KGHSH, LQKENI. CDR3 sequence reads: CASSPTSGLNTEAFF.

The CDR3 spells CASRSAGLLDNEQFF. The chain joins TRBV5-4 to TRBJ2-1. Germline CDR1 SGHNT, CDR2 YYREEE (reference sequence). This CDR3 is 15 amino acids long.

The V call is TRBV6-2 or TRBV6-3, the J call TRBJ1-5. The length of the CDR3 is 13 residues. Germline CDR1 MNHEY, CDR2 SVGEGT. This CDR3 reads CASSYSREQPQHF.

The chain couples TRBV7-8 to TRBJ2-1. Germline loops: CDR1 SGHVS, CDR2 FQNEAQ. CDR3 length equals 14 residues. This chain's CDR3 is CASSLRLSYNEQFF.

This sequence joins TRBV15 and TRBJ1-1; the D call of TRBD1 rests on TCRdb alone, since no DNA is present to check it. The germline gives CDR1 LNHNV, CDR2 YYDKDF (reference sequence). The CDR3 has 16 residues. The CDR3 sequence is CATSRFVGAMNTEAFF. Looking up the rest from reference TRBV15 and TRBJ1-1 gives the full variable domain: DAMVIQNPRYQVTQFGKPVTLSCSQTLNHNVMYWYQQKSSQAPKLLFHYYDKDFNNEADTPDNFQSRRPNTSFCFLDIRSPGLGDTAMYLCATSRFVGAMNTEAFFGQGTRLTVV.

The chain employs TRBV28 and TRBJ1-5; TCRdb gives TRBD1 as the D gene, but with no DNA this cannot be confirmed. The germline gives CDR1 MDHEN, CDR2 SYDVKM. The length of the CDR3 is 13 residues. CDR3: CASSLRGAQPQHF.

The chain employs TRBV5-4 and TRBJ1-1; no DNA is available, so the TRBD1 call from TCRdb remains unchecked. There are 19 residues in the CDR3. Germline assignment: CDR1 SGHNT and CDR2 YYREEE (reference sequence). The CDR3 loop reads CASSLVSPATGGAGAEAFF.

CDR3 residues: CASSLGGHAFF. The chain uses TRBV7-2 and TRBJ1-1; there is no DNA to check the TCRdb D call of TRBD1. CDR1 and CDR2 (germline): SGHTA, FQGNSA. The CDR3 length is 11 residues. The complete variable domain, with remaining parts taken from reference TRBV7-2 and TRBJ1-1, reads GAGVSQSPSNKVTEKGKDVELRCDPISGHTALYWYRQSLGQGLEFLIYFQGNSAPDKSGLPSDRFSAERTGGSVSTLTIQRTQQEDSAVYLCASSLGGHAFFGQGTRLTVV.

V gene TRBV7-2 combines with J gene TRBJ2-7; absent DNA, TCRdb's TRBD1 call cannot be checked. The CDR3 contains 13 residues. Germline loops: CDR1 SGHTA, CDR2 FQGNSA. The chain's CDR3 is CASWDRAGYEQYF.

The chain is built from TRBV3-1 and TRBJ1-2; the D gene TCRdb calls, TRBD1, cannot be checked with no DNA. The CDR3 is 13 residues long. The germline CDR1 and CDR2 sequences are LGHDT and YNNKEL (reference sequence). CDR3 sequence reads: CASSPDRYYGYTF.

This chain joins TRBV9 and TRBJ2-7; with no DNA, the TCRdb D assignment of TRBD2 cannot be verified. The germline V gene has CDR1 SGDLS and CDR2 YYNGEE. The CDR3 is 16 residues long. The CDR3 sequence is CASSLPPGTSSDEQYF.

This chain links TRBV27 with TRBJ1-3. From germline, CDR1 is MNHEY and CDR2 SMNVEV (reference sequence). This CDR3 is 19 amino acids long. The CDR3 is CASSNPNGGQGPSGNTIYF.

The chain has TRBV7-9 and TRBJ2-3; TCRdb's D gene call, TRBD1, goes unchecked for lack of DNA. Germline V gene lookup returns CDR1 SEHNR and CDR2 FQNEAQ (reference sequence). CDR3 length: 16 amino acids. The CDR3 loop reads CASSPRGDRSTDTQYF. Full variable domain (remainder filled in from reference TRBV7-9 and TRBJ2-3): DTGVSQNPRHKITKRGQNVTFRCDPISEHNRLYWYRQTLGQGPEFLTYFQNEAQLEKSRLLSDRFSAERPKGSFSTLEIQRTEQGDSAMYLCASSPRGDRSTDTQYFGPGTRLTVL.

The CDR3 sequence: CSATLAALQGYNSPLHF. V and J are TRBV20-1 and TRBJ1-6; TCRdb outputs TRBD1, but without DNA this stays unchecked. The CDR3 loop spans 17 amino acids. CDR1 and CDR2 from the germline V gene are DFQATT and SNEGSKA (reference sequence).

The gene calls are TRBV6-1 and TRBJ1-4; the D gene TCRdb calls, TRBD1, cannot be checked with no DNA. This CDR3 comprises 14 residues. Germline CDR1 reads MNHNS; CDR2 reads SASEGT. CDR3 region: CASRAGGDWEKLFF.

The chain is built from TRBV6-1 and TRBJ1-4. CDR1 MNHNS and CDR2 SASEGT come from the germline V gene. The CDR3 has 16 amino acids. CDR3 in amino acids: CASMGFGSAQAEKLFF.

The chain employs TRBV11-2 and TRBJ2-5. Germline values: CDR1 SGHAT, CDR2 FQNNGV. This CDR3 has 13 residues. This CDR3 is CASSADYKETQYF.

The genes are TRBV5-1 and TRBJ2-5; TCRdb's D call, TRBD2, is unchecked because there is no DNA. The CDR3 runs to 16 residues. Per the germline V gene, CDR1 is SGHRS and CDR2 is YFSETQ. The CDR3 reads CASSFRGLAGQETQYF.

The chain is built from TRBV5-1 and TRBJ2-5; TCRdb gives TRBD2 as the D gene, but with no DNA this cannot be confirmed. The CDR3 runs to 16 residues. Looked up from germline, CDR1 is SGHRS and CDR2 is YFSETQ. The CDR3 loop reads CASSRGLAGAQETQYF.

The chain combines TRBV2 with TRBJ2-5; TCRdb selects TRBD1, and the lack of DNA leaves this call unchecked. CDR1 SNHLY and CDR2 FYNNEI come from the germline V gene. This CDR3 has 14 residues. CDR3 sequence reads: CASSEYRDAETQYF.

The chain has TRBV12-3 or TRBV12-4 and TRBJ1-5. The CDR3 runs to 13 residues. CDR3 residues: CASSLGQGQPQHF.

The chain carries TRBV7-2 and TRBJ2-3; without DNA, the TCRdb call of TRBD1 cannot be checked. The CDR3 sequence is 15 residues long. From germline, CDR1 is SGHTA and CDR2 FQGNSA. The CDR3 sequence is CASSSPRQGTDTQYF. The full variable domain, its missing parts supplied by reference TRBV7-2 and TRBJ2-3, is GAGVSQSPSNKVTEKGKDVELRCDPISGHTALYWYRQSLGQGLEFLIYFQGNSAPDKSGLPSDRFSAERTGGSVSTLTIQRTQQEDSAVYLCASSSPRQGTDTQYFGPGTRLTVL.